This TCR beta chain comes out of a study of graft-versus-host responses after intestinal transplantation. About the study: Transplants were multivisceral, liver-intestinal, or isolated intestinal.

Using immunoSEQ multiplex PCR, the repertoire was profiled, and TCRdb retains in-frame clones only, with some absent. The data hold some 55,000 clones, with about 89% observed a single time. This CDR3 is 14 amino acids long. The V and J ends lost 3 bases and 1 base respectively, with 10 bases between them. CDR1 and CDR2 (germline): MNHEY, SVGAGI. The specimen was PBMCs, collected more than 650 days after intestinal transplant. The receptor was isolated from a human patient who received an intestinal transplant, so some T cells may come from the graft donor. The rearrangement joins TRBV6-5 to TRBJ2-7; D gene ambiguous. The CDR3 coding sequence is TGTGCCAGCAGTTATGGGTTCCCTTCCTACGAGCAGTACTTC. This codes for CASSYGFPSYEQYF.